This TCR beta chain stems from a study of human T cells and chemical hapten exposure. CDR3 length: 14 residues. Germline V gene sequence: CDR1 LGHNA, CDR2 YNFKEQ. The germline V and J ends were trimmed by 0 bases and 4 bases, with 9 bases remaining between them. This clonotype was seen many times. A single record per CDR3 protein comes from TCRdb applying MiXCR to the RACE reads. There are around 27,000 distinct CDR3 sequences in the sample; almost 6% occur only once, and around 6% lies in the top ten. Indicated time point: patch test 3, about 24 weeks after DPC sensitization. Treatment described: therapeutic diphenylcyclopropenone sensitization with weekly scalp DPC. Unfractionated whole blood yielded total RNA.

This sequence was found in a young man with alopecia areata. Some clones in this sample may be carry-over from other donors' samples. The V gene is TRBV4-2, the J gene TRBJ1-1; D possibly corresponds to TRBD1 (5 bases). Sequencing used whole blood, obtained in connection with sensitization to the hapten diphenylcyclopropenone (DPC). CDR3: CASSQERGSTEAFF. The DNA for the CDR3 is TGTGCCAGCAGCCAAGAGAGGGGTTCCACTGAAGCTTTCTTT.